A single sample is the source of the 18 T cell receptor beta chains below, sequenced in a study of blood T cell repertoires in COVID-19. The assay was immunoSEQ multiplex PCR, and TCRdb's table has in-frame clones only and misses some. The profile shows some 330,000 clones, 70% to 90% of them singletons. The sequenced sample was peripheral blood. Every receptor here comes from a woman between 45 and 60 years old with active or convalescent COVID-19.

The V gene is TRBV30, the J gene TRBJ2-1; 8 bases fit TRBD2. This CDR3 has 15 residues. J was trimmed by 2 bases and V by 3 bases; bases with no gene match: 6. CDR1 is GTSNPN and CDR2 is SVGIG in the germline V gene (reference sequence). CDR3 residues: CAWRDGLAPYNEQFF. CDR3 sequence (DNA): TGTGCCTGGAGAGACGGACTAGCCCCCTACAATGAGCAGTTCTTC.

The genes are TRBV7-2 and TRBJ2-3, with D perhaps TRBD2 (7 bases). The CDR3 length is 12 residues. Germline-derived CDR1 and CDR2 are SGHTA and FQGNSA. Trimming shortened V by 5 bases and J by 11 bases, and 14 bases separated the two germline ends. The CDR3 spells CASSRGGSLQYF. As DNA, the CDR3 is TGTGCCAGCAGCAGGGGGGGATCCCTGCAGTATTTT. Together with reference TRBV7-2 and TRBJ2-3, the CDR3 gives the full variable domain: GAGVSQSPSNKVTEKGKDVELRCDPISGHTALYWYRQSLGQGLEFLIYFQGNSAPDKSGLPSDRFSAERTGGSVSTLTIQRTQQEDSAVYLCASSRGGSLQYFGPGTRLTVL.

The rearrangement links TRBV27 to TRBJ2-7; D is perhaps TRBD1 (6 bases). This CDR3 is 13 amino acids long. Germline CDR1 reads MNHEY; CDR2 reads SMNVEV (reference sequence). V was clipped by 10 bases and J by 2 bases, with 15 bases between them. The CDR3 is CATHPTGAYEQYF. The CDR3 DNA reads TGTGCCACCCACCCGACAGGCGCCTACGAGCAGTACTTC.

The CDR3 bases are TGCGCCAGCAGCCTTTTGGGGGGGAACTCCTACAATGAGCAGTTCTTC. It yields the protein CASSLLGGNSYNEQFF. This chain uses TRBV5-1 with TRBJ2-1; 7 bases fit TRBD2. V lost 4 bases, J lost 0 bases, and 7 bases stayed unmatched. CDR1 and CDR2 from the germline V gene are SGHRS and YFSETQ. The CDR3 consists of 16 residues.

V usage is TRBV28 and J usage is TRBJ2-4, with D possibly TRBD1 on 6 matching bases. This CDR3 is built from 14 residues. The germline CDR1 and CDR2 sequences are MDHEN and SYDVKM. V lost 7 bases and J lost 5, with 15 bases in between. CDR3 protein: CASNTGIVQNIQYF. The CDR3 nucleotides are TGTGCCAGCAACACAGGGATAGTCCAAAACATTCAGTACTTC.

This clone showed up many times. The chain carries TRBV30 and TRBJ1-2; 8 positions agree with TRBD1. The CDR3 is 15 amino acids. With V trimmed by 4 bases and J by 9 bases, 16 bases remained unmatched. Germline loops: CDR1 GTSNPN, CDR2 SVGIG (reference sequence). Here the CDR3 reads CAWNWPGGRFESYTF. CDR3 coding DNA: TGTGCCTGGAATTGGCCAGGGGGCCGCTTCGAGAGCTACACCTTC.

The chain joins TRBV11-2 to TRBJ2-1, with D possibly being TRBD2 (6 bases). V was cut by 3 bases and J by 3 bases, with 15 bases left in between. The V gene's germline CDR1 is SGHAT and CDR2 FQNNGV. The CDR3 totals 16 residues. The CDR3 loop reads CASSLRRRGDYNEQFF. As DNA, the CDR3 is TGTGCCAGCAGCTTGAGGAGGAGGGGCGACTACAATGAGCAGTTCTTC.

This chain connects TRBV5-1 to TRBJ2-1; 9 bases line up with TRBD1. J lost 8 bases, V lost 2 bases, and 5 bases had no gene match. Germline loops: CDR1 SGHRS, CDR2 YFSETQ. CDR3 size: 14 residues. CDR3 sequence: CASSLLQGADEQFF. The CDR3 DNA sequence: TGCGCCAGCAGCTTACTACAGGGGGCAGATGAGCAGTTCTTC.

The chain carries TRBV5-5 and TRBJ1-5, with a tentative D call TRBD1 (5 bases). Germline CDR1 and CDR2: SGHKS and YYEKEE (reference sequence). The V end was cut by 0 bases, the J end by 11 bases, with 18 bases between. The CDR3 is made up of 15 amino acids. The CDR3 spells CASSLDPDKASSQHF. As DNA, the CDR3 is TGTGCCAGCAGCTTGGATCCGGACAAAGCTTCCTCCCAGCATTTT.

This chain joins TRBV18 and TRBJ2-7, with D possibly matching TRBD1 (5 bases). The germline V gene has CDR1 KGHSH and CDR2 LQKENI. This CDR3 is 15 amino acids long. Deletions cut 0 bases from V and 3 bases from J, with 12 bases between. The DNA of the CDR3 is TGTGCCAGCTCACCACCCGGCAGGGCTAGCTACGAGCAGTACTTC. This sequence encodes CASSPPGRASYEQYF.

In this sample, this clone turned up once. The rearrangement uses TRBV18 and TRBJ1-2; D possibly corresponds to TRBD1 (6 bases). In germline, CDR1 is KGHSH, CDR2 LQKENI. The CDR3 runs 13 residues. Trimming pared 3 bases from V and 2 bases from J, leaving 7 bases between. CDR3 protein: CASSPGTNYGYTF. In nucleotides, the CDR3 is TGTGCCAGCTCACCTGGGACAAACTATGGCTACACCTTC.

The table lists this clone with a count of one. The chain carries TRBV2 and TRBJ1-5; no definite D call. Germline CDR1 reads SNHLY; CDR2 reads FYNNEI. The V and J ends lost 4 bases and 4 bases respectively, with 14 bases between them. The CDR3 has 15 residues. DNA of the CDR3: TGTGCCAGCAGTGTCCTAGTGCCATCTAATCAGCCCCAGCATTTT. Translating gives CASSVLVPSNQPQHF.

The chain recombines TRBV28 with TRBJ2-2, with D maybe TRBD1 (5 bases). This CDR3 is 15 amino acids long. V was shortened by 5 bases and J by 1 base, with 11 bases between the two germline ends. The V gene's germline CDR1 is MDHEN and CDR2 SYDVKM. The CDR3 DNA reads TGTGCCAGCAGTCCCCCTAGGGGGAACACCGGGGAGCTGTTTTTT. Its translation is CASSPPRGNTGELFF.

This clone was seen once. The chain links TRBV4-1 to TRBJ1-1; possible D gene TRBD1, 6 bases. The germline V gene has CDR1 MGHRA and CDR2 YSYEKL. The V gene lost 6 bases and the J gene lost 5 bases, with 16 bases spanning the gap. The CDR3 is 14 residues long. CDR3 in DNA: TGCGCCAGCAGACTCGACAGGCTTGGTACTGAAGCTTTCTTT. Translation gives CASRLDRLGTEAFF.

The chain carries TRBV9 and TRBJ2-3; 13 nucleotides line up with TRBD2. With 3 bases clipped from V and 4 bases from J, the junction kept 2 bases outside the gene matches. Germline loops: CDR1 SGDLS, CDR2 YYNGEE. The CDR3 consists of 15 residues. In DNA form, the CDR3 reads TGTGCCAGCAGCGGGACTAGCGGGAGAGCAGATACGCAGTATTTT. It yields the protein CASSGTSGRADTQYF. Full variable domain (missing parts from reference TRBV9 and TRBJ2-3): DSGVTQTPKHLITATGQRVTLRCSPRSGDLSVYWYQQSLDQGLQFLIQYYNGEERAKGNILERFSAQQFPDLHSELNLSSLELGDSALYFCASSGTSGRADTQYFGPGTRLTVL.

V gene TRBV7-9 combines with J gene TRBJ1-4; D gene unclear. This CDR3 spans 16 amino acids. Looked up from germline, CDR1 is SEHNR and CDR2 is FQNEAQ (reference sequence). V lost 1 base, J lost 4 bases, and 13 bases lay in between. This CDR3 reads CASSLGLAGGNEKLFF. CDR3 in DNA: TGTGCCAGCAGCTTAGGCCTAGCGGGAGGTAATGAAAAACTGTTTTTT.

The rearrangement uses TRBV6-6 and TRBJ1-2; possibly TRBD1 for D (6 bases). In germline, CDR1 is MNHNY, CDR2 SVGAGI (reference sequence). V lost 5 bases to trimming and J lost 7 bases, with 14 bases between them. This CDR3 contains 13 residues. CDR3 protein: CASSTGWLGGYTF. DNA of the CDR3: TGTGCCAGCAGTACAGGGTGGTTGGGTGGCTACACCTTC.

The V gene is TRBV6-5, the J gene TRBJ1-1, with D perhaps TRBD1 (5 bases). The CDR3 has 16 amino acids. Germline-derived CDR1 and CDR2 are MNHEY and SVGAGI. Trimming took off 0 bases at V and 3 bases at J, with 14 bases between the two ends. CDR3 amino acids: CASSYSPGQVDTEAFF. The CDR3, as DNA: TGTGCCAGCAGTTACTCGCCAGGGCAAGTGGACACTGAAGCTTTCTTT.